Shown below are 21 T cell receptor beta chains from a single sample sequenced in a study of blood T cells in healthy people across ages. A sample-barcoded 5' primer and a J-beta primer mix were used in a second PCR of roughly 7 to 11 cycles. TCRdb re-called the 5' RACE reads with MiXCR, one entry per CDR3 protein. The sample includes some 1,800,000 distinct CDR3 sequences, roughly two fifths of them seen just once. The sequencing input was blood. These receptors all come from a human donor in good health.

There are a few counts of this clonotype. The V call is TRBV20-1, the J call TRBJ2-3, with D unresolved. The CDR3 is 14 residues long. V was cut by 0 bases and J by 4 bases, with 11 bases left in between. Germline V lookup: CDR1 DFQATT, CDR2 SNEGSKA (reference sequence). The CDR3 loop is CSARDRFGSDTQYF. In nucleotides, the CDR3 is TGCAGTGCTAGAGATCGGTTCGGGTCAGATACGCAGTATTTT.

The CDR3 spells CSAWPNRAPNEQFF. The DNA of the CDR3 is TGCAGTGCTTGGCCTAACAGGGCACCCAATGAGCAGTTCTTC. This chain links TRBV20-1 with TRBJ2-1, with D maybe TRBD1 (6 bases). In germline, CDR1 is DFQATT, CDR2 SNEGSKA (reference sequence). Trimming left V 5 bases short and J 6 bases short, with 17 bases between. The CDR3 loop spans 14 amino acids.

The V call is TRBV11-2, the J call TRBJ1-2; possible D gene TRBD1, 5 bases. Germline assignment: CDR1 SGHAT and CDR2 FQNNGV. V was cut by 5 bases and J by 2 bases, with 12 bases left in between. The length of the CDR3 is 14 residues. The CDR3 DNA is TGTGCCAGCAGCCCCTGGGACTGCAACTATGGCTACACCTTC. It encodes CASSPWDCNYGYTF.

The chain joins TRBV20-1 to TRBJ2-3; D remains unclear. Germline V CDR1 and CDR2: DFQATT, SNEGSKA (reference sequence). This CDR3 spans 17 amino acids. V was cut by 1 base and J by 2 bases, with 19 bases left in between. CDR3: CSARGLHPASPTDTQYF. The CDR3 DNA is TGCAGTGCTAGAGGGTTACATCCAGCGAGTCCCACAGATACGCAGTATTTT.

The J gene is TRBJ1-1, the V gene TRBV27; D is unresolved. Trimming cost V 5 bases and J 5 bases, with 21 bases left between them. The CDR3 consists of 16 residues. Germline V gene lookup returns CDR1 MNHEY and CDR2 SMNVEV (reference sequence). CDR3 region: CASSLDFVAGVTEAFF. CDR3 bases: TGTGCCAGCAGTCTAGACTTCGTCGCGGGTGTTACTGAAGCTTTCTTT.

This clonotype was seen a few times. The rearrangement joins TRBV15 to TRBJ1-2; D gene uncertain. Germline assignment: CDR1 LNHNV and CDR2 YYDKDF (reference sequence). This CDR3 comprises 14 residues. V lost 0 bases and J 6 bases, leaving 11 bases between the germline ends. DNA for the CDR3: TGTGCCACCAGCAGAGATTGGACGCAAGATGGCTACACCTTC. Translated, it gives CATSRDWTQDGYTF. Combining the CDR3 with reference TRBV15 and TRBJ1-2 gives the whole variable domain DAMVIQNPRYQVTQFGKPVTLSCSQTLNHNVMYWYQQKSSQAPKLLFHYYDKDFNNEADTPDNFQSRRPNTSFCFLDIRSPGLGDTAMYLCATSRDWTQDGYTFGSGTRLTVV.

The rearrangement uses TRBV7-8 and TRBJ2-3, with 7 bases matching TRBD2. This CDR3 has 17 residues. V was pared by 7 bases and J by 1 base, with 14 bases of the junction left unmatched. Germline CDR1 SGHVS, CDR2 FQNEAQ. The CDR3 spells CASTPRSLAGGTDTQYF. In DNA form, the CDR3 reads TGTGCCAGCACCCCGAGGTCCCTGGCGGGGGGCACAGATACGCAGTATTTT.

The V call is TRBV7-3, the J call TRBJ2-4; possible D gene TRBD2, 6 bases. The J call may be wrong; the DNA end is better matched by TRBJ2-7. Germline V gene lookup returns CDR1 SGHTA and CDR2 FQGTGA. The CDR3 contains 13 residues. The CDR3 coding sequence is TGTGCCAGCAGCGACCGACTAGAATGCGAGCAGTACTTC. This encodes CASSDRLECEQYF.

The chain uses TRBV12-5 and TRBJ2-7, with D perhaps TRBD1 (6 bases). Trimming cost V 5 bases and J 6 bases, with 20 bases left between them. The CDR3 is 15 residues long. The germline V gene encodes CDR1 LGHNT and CDR2 FRNRAP. CDR3 in amino acids: CASGKQGLRFFEQYF. DNA of the CDR3: TGTGCTAGTGGTAAACAGGGTCTTCGCTTCTTCGAGCAGTACTTC.

The J gene is TRBJ2-3, the V gene TRBV7-3, with D hard to call. Germline values: CDR1 SGHTA, CDR2 FQGTGA. V lost 2 bases and J 6 bases, leaving 15 bases between the germline ends. The CDR3 covers 15 residues. In DNA form, the CDR3 reads TGTGCCAGCAGCTTACAACCGGGCCCTACGGATACGCAGTATTTT. Its translation: CASSLQPGPTDTQYF.

This clonotype appeared a few times. The rearrangement uses TRBV4-1 and TRBJ1-2, with unresolved D. CDR1 MGHRA and CDR2 YSYEKL come from the germline V gene. V was clipped by 1 base and J by 3 bases, with 9 bases between them. This CDR3 has 14 residues. CDR3 region: CASSQGGGYYGYTF. DNA for the CDR3: TGCGCCAGCAGCCAAGGAGGAGGGTACTATGGCTACACCTTC.

The rearrangement links TRBV29-1 to TRBJ1-2, with TRBD1 identical over 8 bases. This CDR3 is built from 13 residues. The ends lost 1 base at V and 6 bases at J; junction bases unmatched: 4. CDR1 is SQVTM, CDR2 ANQGSEA, per germline. The CDR3: CSVEAGQGNGYTF. In DNA form, the CDR3 reads TGCAGCGTTGAAGCCGGACAGGGCAATGGCTACACCTTC.

The chain recombines TRBV12-3 or TRBV12-4 with TRBJ2-1; TRBD2 is a possible D gene (5 bases). The CDR3 loop spans 11 amino acids. The V end was cut by 3 bases, the J end by 15 bases, with 12 bases between. As DNA, the CDR3 is TGTGCCAGCAGTTTCTCCCAAGAGGGGTTCTTC. This codes for CASSFSQEGFF.

This clonotype was recorded at least ten times. V gene TRBV9 combines with J gene TRBJ2-1; TRBD2 might be the D (8 bases). The V gene's germline CDR1 is SGDLS and CDR2 YYNGEE. The CDR3 consists of 17 residues. V gave up 2 bases and J gave up 4 bases, with 19 bases separating them. The CDR3 sequence: CASSVAGGDSVYNEQFF. CDR3 coding DNA: TGTGCCAGCAGCGTGGCCGGGGGGGACAGCGTGTACAATGAGCAGTTCTTC. Together with reference TRBV9 and TRBJ2-1, the CDR3 gives the full variable domain: DSGVTQTPKHLITATGQRVTLRCSPRSGDLSVYWYQQSLDQGLQFLIQYYNGEERAKGNILERFSAQQFPDLHSELNLSSLELGDSALYFCASSVAGGDSVYNEQFFGPGTRLTVL.

The chain carries TRBV20-1 and TRBJ2-1; either TRBD1 or TRBD2 may fit D (6 bases each). The CDR3 loop spans 13 amino acids. Looked up from germline, CDR1 is DFQATT and CDR2 is SNEGSKA (reference sequence). Between the trimmed V and J ends, which lost 6 bases and 7 bases, there was a span of 16 bases. Written as DNA, the CDR3 is TGCAGTGCGGGGGGCCTGGAGGAGAATGAGCAGTTCTTC. As protein: CSAGGLEENEQFF.

Note on this clonotype: Since a much larger clone is just one base distant, this may be a read error. The chain recombines TRBV29-1 with TRBJ2-7; D is unclear. V dropped 0 bases and J dropped 7 bases, with 16 bases sitting between them. Germline CDR1 is SQVTM and CDR2 is ANQGSEA. This CDR3 has 14 amino acids. The CDR3 DNA sequence: TGCAGCGTTGAAGACGTAGAGTCCTACAATGAGCAGTACTTC. Translated: CSVEDVESYNEQYF.

This clonotype was seen a few times. The chain recombines TRBV4-3 with TRBJ1-2; no reliable D call. The germline V gene has CDR1 LGHNA and CDR2 YSLEER. The CDR3 runs to 13 residues. The V end was cut by 0 bases, the J end by 8 bases, with 10 bases between. The CDR3 nucleotides read TGCGCCAGCAGCCAAGATTTTGGGGTCGGCTACACCTTC. As protein: CASSQDFGVGYTF.

The genes are TRBV10-3 and TRBJ1-1, with no clear D. Germline V gives CDR1 ENHRY, CDR2 SYGVKD. CDR3 size: 12 residues. Trimming cost V 2 bases and J 7 bases, with 8 bases left between them. The CDR3 DNA sequence: TGTGCCATCAGTGAGACCGCAGGTGAAGCTTTCTTT. Its protein is CAISETAGEAFF.

A few counts support this clonotype. CDR3 sequence reads: CASGYGTGARGGYTF. CDR3 nucleotide sequence: TGTGCTAGTGGTTATGGGACAGGCGCTCGAGGTGGCTACACCTTC. The chain recombines TRBV12-5 with TRBJ1-2, with 8 bases aligning to TRBD1. V shed 4 bases, J shed 7 bases, and the junction held 11 bases outside the gene matches. The CDR3 consists of 15 residues. Germline lookup yields CDR1 LGHNT and CDR2 FRNRAP.

J is TRBJ1-1 and V is TRBV12-3 or TRBV12-4; D gene ambiguous. This CDR3 is 13 amino acids long. The V gene lost 0 bases and the J gene lost 5 bases, with 7 bases spanning the gap. In nucleotides, the CDR3 is TGTGCCAGCAGTTTAGCAGGGTGGACTGAAGCTTTCTTT. It codes for CASSLAGWTEAFF.

This clonotype was seen once. The CDR3 region is CASSPLPGSDTQYF. DNA of the CDR3: TGTGCCAGCAGCCCCCTCCCCGGGTCGGATACGCAGTATTTT. The V call is TRBV5-5, the J call TRBJ2-3; no definite D call. CDR3 length: 14 residues. Trimming took 4 bases from V and 6 from J, leaving 15 bases between them. Germline CDR1 SGHKS, CDR2 YYEKEE (reference sequence).